This entry lists 10 T cell receptor beta chains sequenced from one sample in a study of blood T cell repertoires in COVID-19. The method was immunoSEQ multiplex PCR; TCRdb's version includes in-frame clones alone and lacks a portion of them. The data show about 94,000 clones, about nine tenths seen once. Sequencing used peripheral blood. Receptors originate from an elderly woman with acute or convalescent COVID-19.

This sequence joins TRBV30 and TRBJ2-7; possibly TRBD1 for D (5 bases). There are 15 residues in the CDR3. Trimming left V 0 bases short and J 2 bases short, with 14 bases between. The germline gives CDR1 GTSNPN, CDR2 SVGIG (reference sequence). CDR3 bases: TGTGCCTGGAGTGTAAGGGCAGGGAAACCCTACGAGCAGTACTTC. Encoded protein: CAWSVRAGKPYEQYF.

This chain connects TRBV10-3 to TRBJ1-2, with no clear D. The ends were cut back, 2 bases at V and 7 bases at J, with 17 bases in the middle. The germline V gene encodes CDR1 ENHRY and CDR2 SYGVKD. This CDR3 spans 15 amino acids. CDR3 sequence reads: CAISEPGVGGSGYTF. The CDR3 nucleotides read TGTGCCATCAGTGAGCCTGGGGTAGGAGGGTCTGGCTACACCTTC.

The CDR3 DNA follows: TGTGCCAGCAGTACCCTAGCGGGGGGGGTGAATGAGCAGTTCTTC. This codes for CASSTLAGGVNEQFF. The chain recombines TRBV6-4 with TRBJ2-1; 12 positions match TRBD2. This CDR3 comprises 15 residues. Trimming removed 5 bases from V and 7 bases from J; junction bases left unmatched: 6. In germline, CDR1 is MRHNA, CDR2 SNTAGT.

The chain carries TRBV10-3 and TRBJ1-2; a possible D gene is TRBD1 (5 bases). The CDR3 consists of 16 residues. The V end was cut by 0 bases, the J end by 4 bases, with 15 bases between. In germline, CDR1 is ENHRY, CDR2 SYGVKD. CDR3 loop: CAISESPGGTSYGYTF. The CDR3 DNA reads TGTGCCATCAGTGAGTCTCCCGGGGGGACCTCCTATGGCTACACCTTC.

J is TRBJ1-3 and V is TRBV9; 9 bases are a match to TRBD1. With 3 bases clipped from V and 4 bases from J, the junction kept 11 bases outside the gene matches. CDR1 and CDR2 (germline): SGDLS, YYNGEE. CDR3 length: 17 residues. The CDR3 is CASSGTLGQGYGNTIYF. Written as DNA, the CDR3 is TGTGCCAGCAGCGGTACTCTTGGACAGGGGTACGGAAACACCATATATTTT.

Points on this clone: Other DNA sequences in this sample translate to the same CDR3. The chain links TRBV7-2 to TRBJ2-6, with D possibly being TRBD2 (6 bases). The CDR3 length is 15 residues. V dropped 3 bases and J dropped 3 bases, with 9 bases sitting between them. Germline V CDR1 and CDR2: SGHTA, FQGNSA. The CDR3 DNA follows: TGTGCCAGCAGCTTGGGAGGTCATGGGGCCAACGTCCTGACTTTC. Translation gives CASSLGGHGANVLTF.

J is TRBJ1-2 and V is TRBV5-6, with 7 nucleotides matching TRBD1. CDR1 and CDR2 (germline): SGHDT, YYEEEE. The V and J ends lost 0 bases and 5 bases, in that order; junction bases with no gene match: 13. CDR3 length: 17 amino acids. CDR3 protein: CASSLAPESGGYYGYTF. CDR3 in DNA: TGTGCCAGCAGCTTGGCCCCAGAGTCAGGGGGATATTATGGCTACACCTTC.

The rearrangement joins TRBV27 to TRBJ1-1; 9 positions match TRBD1. Germline V lookup: CDR1 MNHEY, CDR2 SMNVEV (reference sequence). V was clipped by 8 bases and J by 6 bases; unmatched bases: 10. This CDR3 contains 14 residues. The CDR3 coding sequence is TGTGCCAGCGGCAAACAGGGGGCGCTTTCTGAAGCTTTCTTT. It is translated as CASGKQGALSEAFF.

The chain carries TRBV7-8 and TRBJ2-5; D may be TRBD2 (6 bases). Trimming removed 6 bases from V and 4 bases from J, with 15 bases in between. The CDR3 length is 14 residues. Germline lookup yields CDR1 SGHVS and CDR2 FQNEAQ. CDR3 loop: CASRPSGGIETQYF. Here the CDR3 DNA reads TGTGCCAGCAGGCCCTCCGGCGGGATAGAGACCCAGTACTTC.

This sequence joins TRBV12-3 or TRBV12-4 and TRBJ2-2; D remains unclear. CDR3 length: 11 amino acids. Trimming removed 7 bases from V and 8 bases from J, with 8 bases in between. CDR3 sequence (DNA): TGTGCCAGCACCTACCGGGGGGAGCTGTTTTTT. It is translated as CASTYRGELFF.